The sequence of this TCR beta chain was determined in a study of human T cells and chemical hapten exposure. The CDR3 is 15 residues long. Trimming took off 2 bases at V and 8 bases at J, with 16 bases between the two ends. Germline CDR1 LGHNT, CDR2 FRNRAP. TCRdb re-analysed the RACE reads in MiXCR, keeping a single row per CDR3 protein. The sample includes 65,000 to 90,000 distinct CDR3 sequences, 6% to 8.5% of them seen just once. This clonotype came up many times. The time point denotes: patch test 2, 6 weeks after DPC sensitization. As to treatment: therapeutic diphenylcyclopropenone sensitization with weekly scalp DPC.

Source: whole blood, taken in connection with sensitization to the hapten diphenylcyclopropenone (DPC). The chain uses TRBV12-5 and TRBJ2-1, with D uncertain. This receptor was taken from a young woman with alopecia areata. Some clones in this sample may be carry-over from other donors' samples. The CDR3 here is CASGLTLDKVHEQFF. CDR3 bases: TGTGCTAGTGGTTTGACGTTAGACAAGGTGCATGAGCAGTTCTTC.